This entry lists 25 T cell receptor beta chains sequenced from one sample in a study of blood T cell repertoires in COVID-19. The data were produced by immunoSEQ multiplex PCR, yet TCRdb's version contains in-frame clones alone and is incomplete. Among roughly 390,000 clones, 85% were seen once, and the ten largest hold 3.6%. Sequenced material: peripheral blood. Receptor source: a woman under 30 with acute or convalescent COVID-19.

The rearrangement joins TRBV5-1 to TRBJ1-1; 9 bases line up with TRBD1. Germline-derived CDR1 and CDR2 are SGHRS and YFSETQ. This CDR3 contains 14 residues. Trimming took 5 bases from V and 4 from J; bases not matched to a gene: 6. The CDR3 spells CASRVQGARTEAFF. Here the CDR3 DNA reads TGCGCCAGCAGAGTACAGGGGGCCCGCACTGAAGCTTTCTTT.

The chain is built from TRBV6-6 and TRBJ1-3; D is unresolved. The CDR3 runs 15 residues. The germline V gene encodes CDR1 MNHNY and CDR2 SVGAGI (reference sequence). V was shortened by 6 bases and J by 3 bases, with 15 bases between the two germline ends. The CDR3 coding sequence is TGTGCCAGCAGCATTGGGAGTGTTAGTGGAAACACCATATATTTT. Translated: CASSIGSVSGNTIYF.

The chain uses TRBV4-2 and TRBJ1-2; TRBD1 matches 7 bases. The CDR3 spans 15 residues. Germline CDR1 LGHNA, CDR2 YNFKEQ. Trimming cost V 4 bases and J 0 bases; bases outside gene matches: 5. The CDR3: CASSLGTVANYGYTF. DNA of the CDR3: TGTGCCAGCAGCCTTGGGACAGTCGCTAACTATGGCTACACCTTC.

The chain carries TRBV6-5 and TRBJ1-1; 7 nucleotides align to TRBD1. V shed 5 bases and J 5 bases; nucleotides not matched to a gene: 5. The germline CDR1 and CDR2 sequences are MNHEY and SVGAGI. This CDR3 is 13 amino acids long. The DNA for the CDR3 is TGTGCCAGCAGTCCCTACAGGGGAACTGAAGCTTTCTTT. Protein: CASSPYRGTEAFF.

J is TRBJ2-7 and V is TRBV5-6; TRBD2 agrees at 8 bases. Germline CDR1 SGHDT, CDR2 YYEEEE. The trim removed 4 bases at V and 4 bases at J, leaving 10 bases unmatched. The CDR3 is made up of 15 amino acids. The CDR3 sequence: CASSPSGRGDYEQYF. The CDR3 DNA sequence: TGTGCCAGCAGCCCCTCGGGGCGGGGGGATTACGAGCAGTACTTC.

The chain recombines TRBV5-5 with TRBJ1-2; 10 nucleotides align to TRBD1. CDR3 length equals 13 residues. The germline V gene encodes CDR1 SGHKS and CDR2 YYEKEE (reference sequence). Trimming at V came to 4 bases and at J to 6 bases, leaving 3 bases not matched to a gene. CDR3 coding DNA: TGTGCCAGCAGCCGACAGGGGGCAAATGGCTACACCTTC. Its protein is CASSRQGANGYTF. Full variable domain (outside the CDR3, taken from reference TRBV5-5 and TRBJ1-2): DAGVTQSPTHLIKTRGQQVTLRCSPISGHKSVSWYQQVLGQGPQFIFQYYEKEERGRGNFPDRFSARQFPNYSSELNVNALLLGDSALYLCASSRQGANGYTFGSGTRLTVV.

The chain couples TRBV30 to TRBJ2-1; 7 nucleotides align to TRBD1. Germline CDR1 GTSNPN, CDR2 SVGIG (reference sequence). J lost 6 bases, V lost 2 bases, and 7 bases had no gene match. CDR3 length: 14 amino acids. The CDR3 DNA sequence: TGTGCCTGGAGTCCCGGGACAGAGGTCAATGAGCAGTTCTTC. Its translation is CAWSPGTEVNEQFF.

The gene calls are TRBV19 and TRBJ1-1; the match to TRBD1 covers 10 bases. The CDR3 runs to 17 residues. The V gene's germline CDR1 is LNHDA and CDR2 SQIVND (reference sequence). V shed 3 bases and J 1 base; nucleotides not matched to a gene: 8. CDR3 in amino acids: CASSIGQGGIGNTEAFF. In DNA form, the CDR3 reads TGTGCCAGTAGTATTGGACAGGGGGGGATTGGGAACACTGAAGCTTTCTTT.

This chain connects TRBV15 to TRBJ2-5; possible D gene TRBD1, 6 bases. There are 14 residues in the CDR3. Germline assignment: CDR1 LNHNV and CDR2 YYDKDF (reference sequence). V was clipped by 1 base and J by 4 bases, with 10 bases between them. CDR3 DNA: TGTGCCACCAGCAGAGTTCAGGGGACAGAGACCCAGTACTTC. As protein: CATSRVQGTETQYF.

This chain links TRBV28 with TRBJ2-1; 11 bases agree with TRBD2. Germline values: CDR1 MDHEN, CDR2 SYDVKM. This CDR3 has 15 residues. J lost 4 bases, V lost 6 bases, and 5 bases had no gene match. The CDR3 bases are TGTGCCAGCAGCTTAGCGGGAGGGGTATACAATGAGCAGTTCTTC. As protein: CASSLAGGVYNEQFF.

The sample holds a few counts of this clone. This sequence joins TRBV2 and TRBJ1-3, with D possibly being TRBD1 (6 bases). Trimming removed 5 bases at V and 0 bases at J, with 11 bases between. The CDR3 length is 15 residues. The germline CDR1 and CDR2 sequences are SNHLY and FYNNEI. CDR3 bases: TGTGCCAGCAGTACGGGACAAGCCTCTGGAAACACCATATATTTT. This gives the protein CASSTGQASGNTIYF.

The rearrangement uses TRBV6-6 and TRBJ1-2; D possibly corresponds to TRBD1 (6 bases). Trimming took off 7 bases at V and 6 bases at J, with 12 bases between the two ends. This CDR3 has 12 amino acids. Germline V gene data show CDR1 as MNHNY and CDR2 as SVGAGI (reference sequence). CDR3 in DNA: TGTGCCAGCACCCGGACAGACGATGGCTACACCTTC. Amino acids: CASTRTDDGYTF.

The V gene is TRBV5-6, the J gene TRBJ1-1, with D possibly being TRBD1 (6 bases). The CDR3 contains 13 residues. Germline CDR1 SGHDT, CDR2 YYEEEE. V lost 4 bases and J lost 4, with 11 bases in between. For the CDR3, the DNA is TGTGCCAGCAGCGGGTGGGGGCGCACTGAAGCTTTCTTT. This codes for CASSGWGRTEAFF.

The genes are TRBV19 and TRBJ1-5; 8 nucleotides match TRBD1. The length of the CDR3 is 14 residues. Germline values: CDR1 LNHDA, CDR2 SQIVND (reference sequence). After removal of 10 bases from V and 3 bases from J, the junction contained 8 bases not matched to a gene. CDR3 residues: CATRTGLFNQPQHF. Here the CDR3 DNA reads TGTGCCACAAGGACAGGGCTCTTCAATCAGCCCCAGCATTTT.

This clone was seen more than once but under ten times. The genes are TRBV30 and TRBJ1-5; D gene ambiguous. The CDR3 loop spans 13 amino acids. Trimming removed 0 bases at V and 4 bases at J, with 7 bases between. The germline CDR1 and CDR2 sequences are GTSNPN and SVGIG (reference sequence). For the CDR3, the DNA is TGTGCCTGGAGTGTAACCAGTAATCAGCCCCAGCATTTT. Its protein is CAWSVTSNQPQHF.

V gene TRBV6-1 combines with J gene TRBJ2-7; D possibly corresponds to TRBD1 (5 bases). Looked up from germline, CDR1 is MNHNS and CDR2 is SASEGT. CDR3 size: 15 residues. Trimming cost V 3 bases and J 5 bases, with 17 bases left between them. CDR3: CASSDRQSQRDEQYF. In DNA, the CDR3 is TGTGCCAGCAGTGATCGACAGTCGCAAAGGGACGAGCAGTACTTC.

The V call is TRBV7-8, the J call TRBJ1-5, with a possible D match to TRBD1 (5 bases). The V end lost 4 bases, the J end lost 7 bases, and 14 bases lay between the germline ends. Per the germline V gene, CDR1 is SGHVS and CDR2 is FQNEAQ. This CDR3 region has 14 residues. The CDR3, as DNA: TGTGCCAGCAGCTCCACGGACAAGGCACAGCCCCAGCATTTT. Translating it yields CASSSTDKAQPQHF.

The CDR3 DNA reads TGTGCCAGCAGCCGGGGGTCACAAGAGACCCAGTACTTC. Protein product: CASSRGSQETQYF. The genes are TRBV11-3 and TRBJ2-5; the D gene is possibly TRBD2 (6 bases). Trimming removed 5 bases at V and 2 bases at J, with 9 bases between. The CDR3 loop spans 13 amino acids. CDR1 is SGHNT and CDR2 is YENEEA in the germline V gene.

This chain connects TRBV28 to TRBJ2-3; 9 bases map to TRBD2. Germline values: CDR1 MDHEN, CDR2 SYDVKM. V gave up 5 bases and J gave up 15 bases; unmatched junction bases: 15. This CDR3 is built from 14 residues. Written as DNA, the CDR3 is TGTGCCAGCAGTCTCCCCCTGACTAGCGGACGAACATATTTT. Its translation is CASSLPLTSGRTYF.

In nucleotides, the CDR3 is TGTGCCAGCAGCGGGACTAGCGGGGGGCCTGAGCAGTTCTTC. Its protein product is CASSGTSGGPEQFF. The chain has TRBV6-5 and TRBJ2-1; 15 positions match TRBD2. The trim removed 6 bases at V and 9 bases at J, leaving 3 bases unmatched. The CDR3 contains 14 residues. In germline, CDR1 is MNHEY, CDR2 SVGAGI.

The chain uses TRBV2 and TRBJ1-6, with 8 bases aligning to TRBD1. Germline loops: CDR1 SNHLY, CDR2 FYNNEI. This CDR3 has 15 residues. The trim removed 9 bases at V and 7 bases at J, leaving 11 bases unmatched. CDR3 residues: CASETGTGGNSPLHF. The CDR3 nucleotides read TGTGCCAGTGAAACAGGGACAGGAGGGAATTCACCCCTCCACTTT.

Written as DNA, the CDR3 is TGTGCCAGCACCCCCTGGGCCAGTCCGAACACTGAAGCTTTCTTT. Its translation is CASTPWASPNTEAFF. J is TRBJ1-1 and V is TRBV27, with D hard to call. There are 15 residues in the CDR3. The germline V gene has CDR1 MNHEY and CDR2 SMNVEV (reference sequence). Trimming stripped 7 bases from V and 1 base from J, with 16 bases between.

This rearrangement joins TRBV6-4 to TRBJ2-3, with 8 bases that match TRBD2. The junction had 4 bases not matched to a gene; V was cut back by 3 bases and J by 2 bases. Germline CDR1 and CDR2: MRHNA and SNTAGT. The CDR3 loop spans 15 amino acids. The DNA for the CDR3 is TGTGCCAGCAGTGAGGGGCGGGAGGCCACAGATACGCAGTATTTT. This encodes CASSEGREATDTQYF.

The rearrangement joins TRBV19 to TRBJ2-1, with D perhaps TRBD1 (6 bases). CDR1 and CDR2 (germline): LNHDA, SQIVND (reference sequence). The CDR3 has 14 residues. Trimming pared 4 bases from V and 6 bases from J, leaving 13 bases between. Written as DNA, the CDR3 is TGTGCCAGTAGTAAAGGGACACTCATCAATGAGCAGTTCTTC. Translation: CASSKGTLINEQFF.

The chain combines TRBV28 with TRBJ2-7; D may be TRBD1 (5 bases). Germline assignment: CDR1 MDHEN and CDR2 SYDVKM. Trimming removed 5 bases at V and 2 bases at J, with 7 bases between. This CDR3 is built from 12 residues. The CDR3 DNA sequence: TGTGCCAGCAGTCCAGGGACCTACGAGCAGTACTTC. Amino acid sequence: CASSPGTYEQYF. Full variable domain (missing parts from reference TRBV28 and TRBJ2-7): DVKVTQSSRYLVKRTGEKVFLECVQDMDHENMFWYRQDPGLGLRLIYFSYDVKMKEKGDIPEGYSVSREKKERFSLILESASTNQTSMYLCASSPGTYEQYFGPGTRLTVT.